The clone carrying this T cell receptor (beta chain) came up a few times. Its antigen is unidentified. The data derive from a study of identical twins. Study observations and caveats: The conclusions drew on cross-sectional statistical analysis instead of tracking the same donors. While abundant cord blood beta clonotypes carried fewer insertions, memory repertoires showed no such pattern. There was more out-of-frame TCR alpha sharing in monozygotic twins than models estimated.

TCRdb re-called the 5' RACE reads with MiXCR, one entry per CDR3 protein. This table has more than 350,000 distinct CDR3 sequences, roughly 10% appearing once. The sequence was collected from a woman aged 50 to 60 in good health. Sequenced sample: naive T cells sorted from blood.

CDR3 amino acids: CASRTGGNEQFF. The CDR3 DNA sequence: TGTGCCAGCAGAACAGGGGGCAATGAGCAGTTCTTC. This chain uses TRBV6-2 or TRBV6-3 with TRBJ2-1, with 8 bases fitting TRBD1. V lost 6 bases to trimming and J lost 6 bases; unmatched junction nucleotides: 1. The germline CDR1 and CDR2 sequences are MNHEY and SVGEGT. The CDR3 runs to 12 residues.